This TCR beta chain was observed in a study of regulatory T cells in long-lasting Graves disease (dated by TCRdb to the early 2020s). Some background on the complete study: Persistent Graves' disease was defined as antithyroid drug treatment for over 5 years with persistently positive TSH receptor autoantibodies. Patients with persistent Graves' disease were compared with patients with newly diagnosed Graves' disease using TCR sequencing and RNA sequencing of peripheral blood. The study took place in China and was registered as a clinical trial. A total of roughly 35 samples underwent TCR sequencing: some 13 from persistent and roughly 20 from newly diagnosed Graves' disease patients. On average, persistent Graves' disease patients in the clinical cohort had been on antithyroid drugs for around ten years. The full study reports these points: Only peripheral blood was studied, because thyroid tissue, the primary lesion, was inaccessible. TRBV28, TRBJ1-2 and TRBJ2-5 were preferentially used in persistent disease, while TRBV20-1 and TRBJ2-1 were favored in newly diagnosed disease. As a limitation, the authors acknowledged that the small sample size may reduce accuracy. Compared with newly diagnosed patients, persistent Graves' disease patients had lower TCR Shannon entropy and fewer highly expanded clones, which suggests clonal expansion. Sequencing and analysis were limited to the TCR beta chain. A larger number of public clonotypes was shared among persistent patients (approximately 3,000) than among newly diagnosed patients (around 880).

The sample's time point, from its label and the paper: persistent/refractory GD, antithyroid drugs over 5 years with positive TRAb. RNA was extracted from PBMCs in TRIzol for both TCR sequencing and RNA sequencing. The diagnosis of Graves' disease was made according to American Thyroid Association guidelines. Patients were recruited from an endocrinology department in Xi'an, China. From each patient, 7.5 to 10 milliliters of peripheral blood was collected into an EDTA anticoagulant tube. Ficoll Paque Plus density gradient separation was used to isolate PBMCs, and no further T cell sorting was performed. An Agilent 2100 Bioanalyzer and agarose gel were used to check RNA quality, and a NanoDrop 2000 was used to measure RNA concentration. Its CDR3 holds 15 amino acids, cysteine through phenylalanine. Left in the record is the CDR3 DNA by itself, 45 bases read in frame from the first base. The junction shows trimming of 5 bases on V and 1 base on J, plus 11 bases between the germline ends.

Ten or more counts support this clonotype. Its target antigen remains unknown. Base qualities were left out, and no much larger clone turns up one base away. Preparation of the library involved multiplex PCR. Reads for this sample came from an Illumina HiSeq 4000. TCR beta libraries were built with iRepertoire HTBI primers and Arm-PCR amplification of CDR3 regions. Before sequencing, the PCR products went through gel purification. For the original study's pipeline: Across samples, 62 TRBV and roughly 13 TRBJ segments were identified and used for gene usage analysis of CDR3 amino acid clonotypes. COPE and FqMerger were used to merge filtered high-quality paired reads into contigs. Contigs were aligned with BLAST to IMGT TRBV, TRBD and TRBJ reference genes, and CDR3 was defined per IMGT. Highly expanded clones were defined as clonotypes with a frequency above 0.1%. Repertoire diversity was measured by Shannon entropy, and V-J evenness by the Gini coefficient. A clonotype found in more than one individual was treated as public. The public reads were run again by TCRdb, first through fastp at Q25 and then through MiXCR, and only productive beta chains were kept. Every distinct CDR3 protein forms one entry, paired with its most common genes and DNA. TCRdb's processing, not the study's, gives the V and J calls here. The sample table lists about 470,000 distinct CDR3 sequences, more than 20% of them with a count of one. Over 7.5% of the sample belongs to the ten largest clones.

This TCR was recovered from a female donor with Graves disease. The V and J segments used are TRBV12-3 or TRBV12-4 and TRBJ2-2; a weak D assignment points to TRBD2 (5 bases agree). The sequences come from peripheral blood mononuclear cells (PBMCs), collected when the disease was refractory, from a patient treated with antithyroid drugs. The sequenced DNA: TGTGCCAGCAGTCCCCCTCGGGAGAACACCGGGGAGCTGTTTTTT. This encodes CASSPPRENTGELFF.